These T cell receptor beta chains were read from a single sample in a study of blood T cells in healthy people across ages. TCRdb redid the calling of the 5' RACE reads with MiXCR, one entry per CDR3 protein. The sample records 1.5 million to 2 million distinct CDR3 sequences, approximately 32% being singletons. The sample was blood. The receptor source for this set is a woman in her 30s in good health. Each CDR3 is given with its conserved first and last residue. The order of the fields is CDR3 protein, CDR3 length, J gene, V gene.

CDR3aa: CASSLKGRPGTGAVQPQHF
len: 19
j_gene: TRBJ1-5
v_gene: TRBV7-2

CDR3aa: CATSRPGTSGGLQETQYF
len: 18
j_gene: TRBJ2-5
v_gene: TRBV15

CDR3aa: CATSRVRTSGQEQFF
len: 15
j_gene: TRBJ2-1
v_gene: TRBV15

CDR3aa: CSAKGQISYNEQFF
len: 14
j_gene: TRBJ2-1
v_gene: TRBV20-1

CDR3aa: CAISDTGNGNTIYF
len: 14
j_gene: TRBJ1-3
v_gene: TRBV10-3

CDR3aa: CASSESPYGDGYTF
len: 14
j_gene: TRBJ1-2
v_gene: TRBV10-2

CDR3aa: CASRTRDLGGETQYF
len: 15
j_gene: TRBJ2-5
v_gene: TRBV2

CDR3aa: CAGSLWDGETQFF
len: 13
j_gene: TRBJ2-1
v_gene: TRBV12-3/TRBV12-4

CDR3aa: CASSLYGTQTYEQYF
len: 15
j_gene: TRBJ2-7
v_gene: TRBV13

CDR3aa: CSASSLAGSVELSYEQYF
len: 18
j_gene: TRBJ2-7
v_gene: TRBV20-1

CDR3aa: CASSDLTTSTDTQYF
len: 15
j_gene: TRBJ2-3
v_gene: TRBV7-9

CDR3aa: CASSPRSGGTEAFF
len: 14
j_gene: TRBJ1-1
v_gene: TRBV3-1

CDR3aa: CASSQASGALINIQYF
len: 16
j_gene: TRBJ2-4
v_gene: TRBV4-1

CDR3aa: CASSRMGQSYNEQFF
len: 15
j_gene: TRBJ2-1
v_gene: TRBV6-5

CDR3aa: CASSLGGSPYEQYF
len: 14
j_gene: TRBJ2-7
v_gene: TRBV27

CDR3aa: CASRAAGGRIDAQYF
len: 15
j_gene: TRBJ2-3
v_gene: TRBV12-3/TRBV12-4

CDR3aa: CASSSLSGGTYYEQFF
len: 16
j_gene: TRBJ2-1
v_gene: TRBV11-2

CDR3aa: CASMLAQLSSGANVLTF
len: 17
j_gene: TRBJ2-6
v_gene: TRBV2

CDR3aa: CASSFTGGPIDTQYF
len: 15
j_gene: TRBJ2-3
v_gene: TRBV9

CDR3aa: CSVGTNQETQYF
len: 12
j_gene: TRBJ2-5
v_gene: TRBV29-1

CDR3aa: CASSLDGKGETQYF
len: 14
j_gene: TRBJ2-5
v_gene: TRBV7-3

CDR3aa: CPKGRYDGCTF
len: 11
j_gene: TRBJ1-2
v_gene: TRBV20-1

CDR3aa: CSAGSGRLVYEQYF
len: 14
j_gene: TRBJ2-7
v_gene: TRBV20-1

CDR3aa: CASSPGGTDYGYTF
len: 14
j_gene: TRBJ1-2
v_gene: TRBV5-5

CDR3aa: CASSLQAGEGYSEQFF
len: 16
j_gene: TRBJ2-1
v_gene: TRBV4-1

CDR3aa: CASSLPPWTHKGNEQFF
len: 17
j_gene: TRBJ2-1
v_gene: TRBV7-2

CDR3aa: CASSQGGQGLDTQYF
len: 15
j_gene: TRBJ2-3
v_gene: TRBV11-2

CDR3aa: CASSFPWRATTDTQYF
len: 16
j_gene: TRBJ2-3
v_gene: TRBV6-2/TRBV6-3

CDR3aa: CSGRRTGGSSGANVLTF
len: 17
j_gene: TRBJ2-6
v_gene: TRBV20-1

CDR3aa: CSARPTGGQPQHF
len: 13
j_gene: TRBJ1-5
v_gene: TRBV20-1

CDR3aa: CSASRDPLNEQFF
len: 13
j_gene: TRBJ2-1
v_gene: TRBV20-1

CDR3aa: CARWGQPSYEQYF
len: 13
j_gene: TRBJ2-7
v_gene: TRBV24-1

CDR3aa: CASSLGLAGGNQADTQYF
len: 18
j_gene: TRBJ2-3
v_gene: TRBV7-9